The present TCR beta chain was sequenced within a study of Ad26.COV2.S vaccination and SARS-CoV-2 variants. This sample's treatment: around 19 received Ad26.COV2.S at low or high dose, single or two shots; roughly five received placebo; per-sample allocation not given. Sample collection was performed on day 63 after the first vaccine or placebo injection. This clone appeared a single time. This CDR3 contains 16 residues. V lost 2 bases and J lost 4; bases outside the gene matches: 5. Germline loops: CDR1 MNHEY, CDR2 SVGEGT. Sequenced by immunoSEQ multiplex PCR; TCRdb stores in-frame clones only, minus some. Among about 350,000 clones listed, roughly 89% were seen once.

The specimen comprised peripheral blood, sampled in a trial of Ad26.COV2.S vaccine versus placebo. The chain is built from TRBV6-2 or TRBV6-3 and TRBJ2-1; 10 nucleotides line up with TRBD2. The TCR comes from a person between 18 and 65 years old who received the Ad26.COV2.S COVID-19 vaccine or a placebo. The CDR3 DNA reads as TGTGCCAGCAGTTACGCCCCTAGCGGGGGTTACAATGAGCAGTTCTTC. Translating it yields CASSYAPSGGYNEQFF.